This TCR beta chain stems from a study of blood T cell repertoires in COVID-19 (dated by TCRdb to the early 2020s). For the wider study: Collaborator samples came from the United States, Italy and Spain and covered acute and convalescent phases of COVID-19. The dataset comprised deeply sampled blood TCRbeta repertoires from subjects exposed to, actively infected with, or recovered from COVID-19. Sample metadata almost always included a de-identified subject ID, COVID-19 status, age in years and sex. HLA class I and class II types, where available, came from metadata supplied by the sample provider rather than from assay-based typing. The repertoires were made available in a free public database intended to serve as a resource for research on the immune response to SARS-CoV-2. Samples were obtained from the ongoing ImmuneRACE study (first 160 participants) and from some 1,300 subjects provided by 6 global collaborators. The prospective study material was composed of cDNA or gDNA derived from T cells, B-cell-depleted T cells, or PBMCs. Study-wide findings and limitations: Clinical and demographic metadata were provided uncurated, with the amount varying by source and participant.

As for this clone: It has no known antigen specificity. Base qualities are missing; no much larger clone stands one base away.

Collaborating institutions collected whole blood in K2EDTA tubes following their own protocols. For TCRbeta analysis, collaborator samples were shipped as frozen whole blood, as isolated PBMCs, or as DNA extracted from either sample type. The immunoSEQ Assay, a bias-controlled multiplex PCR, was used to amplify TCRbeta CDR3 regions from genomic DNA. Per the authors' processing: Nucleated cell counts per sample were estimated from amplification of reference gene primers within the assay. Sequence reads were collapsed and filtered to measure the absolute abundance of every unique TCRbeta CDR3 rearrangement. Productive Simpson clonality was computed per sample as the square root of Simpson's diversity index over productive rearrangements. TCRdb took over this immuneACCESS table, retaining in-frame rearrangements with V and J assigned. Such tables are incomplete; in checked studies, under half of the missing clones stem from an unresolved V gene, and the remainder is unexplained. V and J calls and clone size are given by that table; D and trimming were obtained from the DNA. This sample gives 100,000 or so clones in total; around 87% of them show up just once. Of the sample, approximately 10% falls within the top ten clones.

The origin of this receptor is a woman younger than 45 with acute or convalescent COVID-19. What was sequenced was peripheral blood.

The CDR3 region: CASSQLRTQGRFF. The bases are TGCGCCAGCAGCCAATTACGGACCCAGGGTCGGTTCTTC. This receptor chain uses TRBV4-1 and TRBJ2-1; the D gene is perhaps TRBD1, from 5 matching bases. Its CDR3 holds 13 amino acids, cysteine through phenylalanine. Just the 39-base CDR3 DNA is kept, in frame starting at base 1. At the junction V is shortened by 2 bases and J by 15 bases, with 17 bases in between. As encoded in the germline V gene, CDR1 is MGHRA while CDR2 is YSYEKL.